The present T cell receptor beta chain was sequenced within a study of cytomegalovirus exposure and HLA in healthy donors. CDR3 size: 15 residues. Germline loops: CDR1 MGHRA, CDR2 YSYEKL. V dropped 1 base and J dropped 2 bases, with 10 bases sitting between them. 13 Jbeta primers and 60 Vbeta primers were used for the PCR. Sequencing used immunoSEQ multiplex PCR; TCRdb keeps in-frame clones, though not all of them. The sample comprises 150,000 or so clones, around 68% of which are singletons, and under 11% rests with the top ten. The material sequenced was PBMCs. The source of this sequence is a man younger than 40 in good health and CMV-seropositive. The V gene is TRBV4-1, the J gene TRBJ2-3, with D unclear. The CDR3 reads CASSQVRANTDTQYF. CDR3 DNA: TGCGCCAGCAGCCAAGTTCGCGCAAACACAGATACGCAGTATTTT.